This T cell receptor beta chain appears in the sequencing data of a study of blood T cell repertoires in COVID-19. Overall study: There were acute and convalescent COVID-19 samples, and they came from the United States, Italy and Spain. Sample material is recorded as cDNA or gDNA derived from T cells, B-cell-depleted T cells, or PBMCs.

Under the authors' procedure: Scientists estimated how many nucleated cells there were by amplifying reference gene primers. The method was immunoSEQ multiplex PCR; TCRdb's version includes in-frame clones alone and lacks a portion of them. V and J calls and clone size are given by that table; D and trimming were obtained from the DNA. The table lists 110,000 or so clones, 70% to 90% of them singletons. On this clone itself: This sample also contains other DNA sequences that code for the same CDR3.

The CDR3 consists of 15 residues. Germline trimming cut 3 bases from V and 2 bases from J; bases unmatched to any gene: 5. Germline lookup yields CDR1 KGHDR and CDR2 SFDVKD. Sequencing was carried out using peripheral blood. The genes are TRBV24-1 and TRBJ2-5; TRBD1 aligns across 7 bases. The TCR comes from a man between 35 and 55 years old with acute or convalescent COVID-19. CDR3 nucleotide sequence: TGTGCCACCAGTGATCCGAGACAGGGACAAGAGACCCAGTACTTC. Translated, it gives CATSDPRQGQETQYF.